The 25 T cell receptor gamma chains below were found in one sample sequenced in a study of gamma-delta T cells after stem cell transplantation. TCRdb re-called the RT-PCR reads with CATT. The table has about 280 gamma-chain clones, around 50% seen once. Sequencing was carried out using gamma-delta T cells. The receptors derive from a human donor. It is not recorded whose cells these are; they may come from a transplant donor.

This clone has only a few counts. The V call is TRGV9, the J call TRGJ1 or TRGJ2. Germline V lookup: CDR1 GITISATS, CDR2 ISYDGTV (reference sequence). V lost 2 bases, J lost 7 bases, and 17 bases stayed unmatched. This CDR3 spans 16 amino acids. CDR3 nucleotide sequence: TGTGCCTTGTGGGAGGGAGGGCTCGGGACTGGGTATAAGAAACTCTTT. Amino acid sequence: CALWEGGLGTGYKKLF.

V gene TRGV9 combines with J gene TRGJ1 or TRGJ2. TCRdb offers no J gene call, so here the DNA was matched to germline to obtain one. V lost 2 bases to trimming and J lost 8 bases; unmatched junction nucleotides: 6. CDR1 is GITISATS and CDR2 is ISYDGTV in the germline V gene (reference sequence). The CDR3 covers 12 residues. The DNA of the CDR3 is TGTGCCTTGTGGGAGGGATATCATAAGAAACTCTTT. Its translation: CALWEGYHKKLF.

The CDR3 sequence is CALWAGDYYKKLF. DNA for the CDR3: TGTGCCTTGTGGGCGGGGGATTATTATAAGAAACTCTTT. The chain uses TRGV9 and TRGJ1 or TRGJ2. The J gene was missing in TCRdb and was found by matching the end of the DNA to germline. V gave up 5 bases and J gave up 2 bases; unmatched junction bases: 6. The CDR3 covers 13 residues. CDR1 GITISATS and CDR2 ISYDGTV come from the germline V gene (reference sequence).

The genes are TRGV3 and TRGJ1 or TRGJ2. Germline matching of the DNA provided the J gene here, since TCRdb leaves it blank. V was pared by 1 base and J by 7 bases, with 7 bases of the junction left unmatched. Germline assignment: CDR1 VTNTFY and CDR2 YDVSTARD (reference sequence). The CDR3 is 13 residues long. In nucleotides, the CDR3 is TGTGCCACCTGGGACAGCCTCGGGTATAAGAAACTCTTT. It codes for CATWDSLGYKKLF.

CDR3 in DNA: TGTGCCACCTGGGACGTCAGGGTTTATTATAAGAAACTCTTT. Translating gives CATWDVRVYYKKLF. The J gene is TRGJ1 or TRGJ2, the V gene TRGV4. The J gene comes from matching the DNA to germline here; TCRdb lacks it. From germline, CDR1 is EGSTGY and CDR2 YDSYTSSV. CDR3 length: 14 residues. The trim removed 4 bases at V and 3 bases at J, leaving 9 bases unmatched.

The CDR3 loop reads CALWEEGELGKKIKVF. CDR3 in DNA: TGTGCCTTGTGGGAGGAGGGAGAGTTGGGCAAAAAAATCAAGGTATTT. The chain uses TRGV9 and TRGJP. Since TCRdb gives no J gene, matching the DNA to germline was used here to assign it. J gave up 6 bases and V 2 bases, and 4 bases lay outside the gene matches. Per germline, CDR1 GITISATS and CDR2 ISYDGTV (reference sequence). The CDR3 extends over 16 amino acids.

The chain employs TRGV9 and TRGJP. The J gene, absent from TCRdb, was called here by matching the DNA to germline. Germline lookup yields CDR1 GITISATS and CDR2 ISYDGTV (reference sequence). The CDR3 spans 17 residues. V lost 3 bases to trimming and J lost 4 bases; unmatched junction nucleotides: 6. The CDR3 nucleotides read TGTGCCTTGTGGGAGATCCTTCAAGAGTTGGGCAAAAAAATCAAGGTATTT. The encoded protein is CALWEILQELGKKIKVF.

The chain is built from TRGV9 and TRGJP. Matching the DNA to germline supplied the J gene, which TCRdb does not give. The ends lost 3 bases at V and 2 bases at J; junction bases unmatched: 7. This CDR3 contains 18 residues. CDR1 GITISATS and CDR2 ISYDGTV come from the germline V gene (reference sequence). CDR3 DNA: TGTGCCTTGTGGGAGATATCACGGCAAGAGTTGGGCAAAAAAATCAAGGTATTT. It translates to CALWEISRQELGKKIKVF.

The J segment was not called; the V segment is TRGV9. The CDR3 has 16 residues. Germline values: CDR1 GITISATS, CDR2 ISYDGTV (reference sequence). CDR3 in amino acids: CALWEVQTLGKKIRVF. DNA for the CDR3: TGTGCCTTGTGGGAGGTGCAAACGCTGGGCAAAAAAATCAGGGTATTT.

Points on this clone: A much larger clone differs by one base, so this may be a read error. J is TRGJ1 or TRGJ2 and V is TRGV9. Matching the DNA to germline supplied the J gene, which TCRdb does not give. The CDR3 runs to 11 residues. V trimming: 6 bases; J trimming: 4 bases; junction bases outside the gene matches: 3. The germline V gene has CDR1 GITISATS and CDR2 ISYDGTV (reference sequence). The CDR3 DNA is TGTGCCTTGTGGCAGTATTATAAGAAACTCTTT. It is translated as CALWQYYKKLF.

This clone has just a few counts. The rearrangement uses TRGV9 and TRGJ1 or TRGJ2. Germline lookup yields CDR1 GITISATS and CDR2 ISYDGTV (reference sequence). This CDR3 region has 12 residues. Trimming cost V 2 bases and J 10 bases; bases outside gene matches: 8. This CDR3 is CALWEALEKKLF. In nucleotides, the CDR3 is TGTGCCTTGTGGGAGGCCCTGGAGAAGAAACTCTTT.

This rearrangement joins TRGV9 to TRGJP. The J gene, not given by TCRdb, was assigned here from a germline match of the nucleotide sequence. Germline V gene data show CDR1 as GITISATS and CDR2 as ISYDGTV (reference sequence). CDR3 size: 17 residues. With 0 bases clipped from V and 5 bases from J, the junction kept 4 bases outside the gene matches. CDR3 amino acids: CALWEVFEELGKKIKVF. The CDR3, as DNA: TGTGCCTTGTGGGAGGTGTTTGAAGAGTTGGGCAAAAAAATCAAGGTATTT.

Notes on this clone: A much larger clonotype is one base distant, so this may be a read error. Additional DNA sequences in this sample encode the identical CDR3. The chain uses TRGV9 and TRGJP. TCRdb lists no J gene, so it was determined here by aligning the DNA to germline. The germline CDR1 and CDR2 sequences are GITISATS and ISYDGTV (reference sequence). The CDR3 consists of 15 residues. The V and J ends lost 4 bases and 4 bases, in that order; junction bases with no gene match: 1. The CDR3 region is CALWEQELGKKIKVF. The CDR3 DNA sequence: TGTGCCTTGTGGGAACAAGAGTTGGGCAAAAAAATCAAGGTATTT.

For this clone: With a much larger clone just one base away, this may be a read error. V usage is TRGV9 and J usage is TRGJP. The J gene comes from matching the DNA to germline here; TCRdb lacks it. The junction had 0 bases not matched to a gene; V was cut back by 2 bases and J by 2 bases. The CDR3 has 16 amino acids. Per the germline V gene, CDR1 is GITISATS and CDR2 is ISYDGTV (reference sequence). The CDR3 loop is CALWEGQELGKKIKVF. In nucleotides, the CDR3 is TGTGCCTTGTGGGAGGGGCAAGAGTTGGGCAAAAAAATCAAGGTATTT.

CDR3 amino acids: CALWSFQELGKKIKVF. The CDR3 bases are TGTGCCTTGTGGAGCTTTCAAGAGTTGGGCAAAAAAATCAAGGTATTT. The J gene is given as TRGJP, and the V gene is not called. The CDR3 is 16 residues long.

As concerns this clone: A far larger clone is one base from this, pointing to a likely read error. The chain links TRGV9 to TRGJ1 or TRGJ2. The J gene, absent from TCRdb, was called here by matching the DNA to germline. The CDR3 sequence is 13 residues long. V gave up 3 bases and J gave up 7 bases; unmatched junction bases: 9. Looked up from germline, CDR1 is GITISATS and CDR2 is ISYDGTV (reference sequence). In DNA form, the CDR3 reads TGTGCCTTGTGGGAGCATACCAACTATAAGAAACTCTTT. Protein sequence: CALWEHTNYKKLF.

This clone was observed once. The chain couples TRGV9 to TRGJ1 or TRGJ2. Because TCRdb records no J gene, it was assigned here through a match of the DNA to germline. Losses at the gene ends were 0 bases for V and 5 bases for J; bases not matched to a gene: 4. Per the germline V gene, CDR1 is GITISATS and CDR2 is ISYDGTV (reference sequence). This CDR3 has 13 residues. The CDR3 loop is CALWEVPHYKKLF. DNA for the CDR3: TGTGCCTTGTGGGAGGTGCCTCATTATAAGAAACTCTTT.

To note about this clone: Other DNA sequences in the sample encode the same CDR3. The chain recombines TRGV9 with TRGJP. The J gene is absent in TCRdb and was assigned here via DNA matching to germline. The V gene's germline CDR1 is GITISATS and CDR2 ISYDGTV (reference sequence). The junction had 3 bases not matched to a gene; V was cut back by 1 base and J by 6 bases. The CDR3 is made up of 16 amino acids. This chain's CDR3 is CALWEVGELGKKIKVF. CDR3 in DNA: TGTGCCTTGTGGGAGGTTGGAGAGTTGGGCAAAAAAATCAAGGTATTT.

About this clone itself: Possible read error: a much larger clone is one base away. The genes are TRGV2 and TRGJ1 or TRGJ2. TCRdb records no J gene; here it was assigned by comparing the DNA to germline. The CDR3 spans 11 residues. CDR1 EGSNGY and CDR2 YDSYNSKV come from the germline V gene. The CDR3 nucleotides are TGTGCCACCTGGTACGGGCGAAAGAAACTCTTT. Translating it yields CATWYGRKKLF.

The chain is built from TRGV9 and TRGJ1 or TRGJ2. In the absence of a J gene in TCRdb, the DNA was matched to germline to assign it here. There are 13 residues in the CDR3. The germline gives CDR1 GITISATS, CDR2 ISYDGTV (reference sequence). Losses at the gene ends were 0 bases for V and 8 bases for J; bases not matched to a gene: 7. The CDR3 protein is CALWEVQGNKKLF. The CDR3 DNA is TGTGCCTTGTGGGAGGTGCAGGGGAATAAGAAACTCTTT.

This chain's CDR3 is CALWEPANYNKLF. The CDR3 nucleotides are TGTGCCTTGTGGGAGCCTGCCAACTATAACAAGCTCTTT. The V gene is TRGV9, but the J gene lacks a call. Per germline, CDR1 GITISATS and CDR2 ISYDGTV (reference sequence). This CDR3 is built from 13 residues.

This clone was seen only a few times. J is TRGJ1 or TRGJ2 and V is TRGV9. The CDR3 consists of 13 residues. Germline V gene data show CDR1 as GITISATS and CDR2 as ISYDGTV (reference sequence). The V segment lost 3 bases and the J segment 2 bases; nucleotides outside the gene matches: 4. The CDR3 DNA reads TGTGCCTTGTGGGAGTACTATTATTATAAGAAACTCTTT. It is translated as CALWEYYYYKKLF.

A word on this clone: One base away lies a much larger clone, so this may be a sequencing read error. This chain links TRGV9 with TRGJP. TCRdb offers no J gene call, so here the DNA was matched to germline to obtain one. CDR1 is GITISATS, CDR2 ISYDGTV, per germline (reference sequence). The CDR3 loop spans 15 amino acids. In DNA, the CDR3 is TGTGCCTTGTGGGAAAAAGAGTGGGGCAAAAAAATCAAGGTATTT. It translates to CALWEKEWGKKIKVF.

Within the sample, this clone is large (0.1 to 1%). This chain uses TRGV9 with TRGJP. Looked up from germline, CDR1 is GITISATS and CDR2 is ISYDGTV (reference sequence). CDR3 length: 16 residues. Trimming took 3 bases from V and 4 from J; bases not matched to a gene: 3. DNA of the CDR3: TGTGCCTTGTGGGAGCCACAAGAGTTGGGCAAAAAAATCAAGGTATTT. This gives the protein CALWEPQELGKKIKVF.

This clone was counted only a few times. The J gene is TRGJP, the V gene TRGV9. Here the J gene was assigned by germline matching of the DNA, as TCRdb has none. Germline V gene sequence: CDR1 GITISATS, CDR2 ISYDGTV (reference sequence). CDR3 length: 16 amino acids. V shed 3 bases, J shed 3 bases, and the junction held 2 bases outside the gene matches. The CDR3 spells CALWETQELGKKIKVF. The CDR3 coding sequence is TGTGCCTTGTGGGAGACGCAAGAGTTGGGCAAAAAAATCAAGGTATTT.